A single sample gave rise to the 27 T cell receptor beta chains below, sequenced in a study of technical replicates of blood from a few donors. Here immunoSEQ multiplex PCR was the method, and the copy in TCRdb shows in-frame clones only, minus some. In the table there are 67,000 or so clones, roughly 96% of which are singletons. The sequencing sample was made of T cells isolated from PBMCs. The source of these receptors is a human donor in good health.

This rearrangement joins TRBV6-5 to TRBJ1-4, with D hard to call. CDR1 MNHEY and CDR2 SVGAGI come from the germline V gene. This CDR3 is 13 amino acids long. The germline V and J ends were trimmed by 4 bases and 14 bases, with 17 bases remaining between them. For the CDR3, the DNA is TGTGCCAGCAGTTTCGGACCGAGCGGGTTGCTGTTTTTT. Protein product: CASSFGPSGLLFF.

CDR3 residues: CASSLPGHEQYF. CDR3 DNA: TGTGCCAGCAGCTTACCAGGGCACGAGCAGTACTTC. This chain joins TRBV7-9 and TRBJ2-7; D perhaps matches TRBD1 (5 bases). CDR1 is SEHNR and CDR2 is FQNEAQ in the germline V gene (reference sequence). This CDR3 has 12 residues. Trimming took 2 bases from V and 5 from J, leaving 7 bases between them.

The rearrangement uses TRBV4-2 and TRBJ1-5; TRBD1 aligns across 10 bases. CDR1 is LGHNA, CDR2 YNFKEQ, per germline. The J segment lost 5 bases and the V segment lost 2 bases, leaving 9 bases of the junction unmatched. CDR3 size: 17 residues. CDR3 nucleotides: TGTGCCAGCAGCCAACAACAAGGACAGGGGGTCCATCAGCCCCAGCATTTT. It is translated as CASSQQQGQGVHQPQHF.

The chain recombines TRBV18 with TRBJ1-1; D gene ambiguous. V was trimmed by 2 bases and J by 7 bases, leaving 11 bases between them. The CDR3 sequence is 13 residues long. Germline-derived CDR1 and CDR2 are KGHSH and LQKENI. In DNA form, the CDR3 reads TGTGCCAGCTCACCAGCCGAGGATGGTGAAGCTTTCTTT. Amino acid sequence: CASSPAEDGEAFF.

The chain carries TRBV7-9 and TRBJ2-2; 8 bases are a match to TRBD1. J gave up 4 bases and V 4 bases, and 5 bases lay outside the gene matches. Germline V gene data show CDR1 as SEHNR and CDR2 as FQNEAQ (reference sequence). CDR3 length: 15 residues. The CDR3 bases are TGTGCCAGCAGCTACGCAGGGGGCCTCACCGGGGAGCTGTTTTTT. It encodes CASSYAGGLTGELFF. Supplemented by reference TRBV7-9 and TRBJ2-2, the full variable domain reads DTGVSQNPRHKITKRGQNVTFRCDPISEHNRLYWYRQTLGQGPEFLTYFQNEAQLEKSRLLSDRFSAERPKGSFSTLEIQRTEQGDSAMYLCASSYAGGLTGELFFGEGSRLTVL.

V and J are TRBV5-4 and TRBJ2-1; the D is unclear. The CDR3 length is 15 residues. Trimming shortened V by 6 bases and J by 5 bases, and 18 bases separated the two germline ends. Germline-derived CDR1 and CDR2 are SGHNT and YYREEE (reference sequence). This CDR3 reads CASIPSNGWNNEQFF. CDR3 DNA sequence: TGTGCCAGCATCCCCTCCAACGGGTGGAACAATGAGCAGTTCTTC.

V and J are TRBV5-1 and TRBJ2-2; TRBD1 agrees at 10 bases. CDR1 is SGHRS, CDR2 YFSETQ, per germline. The V and J ends lost 2 bases and 9 bases, in that order; junction bases with no gene match: 10. This CDR3 spans 16 amino acids. CDR3: CASSFTGTGVARELFF. CDR3 bases: TGCGCCAGCAGCTTCACCGGGACAGGGGTTGCCAGGGAGCTGTTTTTT.

This clone was recorded only once. The genes are TRBV2 and TRBJ1-5, with 7 bases aligning to TRBD1. From germline, CDR1 is SNHLY and CDR2 FYNNEI. CDR3 length equals 13 residues. The J segment lost 3 bases and the V segment lost 11 bases, leaving 7 bases of the junction unmatched. This chain's CDR3 is CAGGTAVNQPQHF. Here the CDR3 DNA reads TGTGCCGGCGGGACAGCGGTCAATCAGCCCCAGCATTTT.

The genes are TRBV2 and TRBJ2-3; D is perhaps TRBD2 (7 bases). Between the trimmed V and J ends, which lost 7 bases and 4 bases, there was a span of 15 bases. Germline lookup yields CDR1 SNHLY and CDR2 FYNNEI. The CDR3 totals 14 residues. CDR3 loop: CASNRGAWPDTQYF. As DNA, the CDR3 is TGTGCCAGCAACCGGGGGGCGTGGCCAGATACGCAGTATTTT.

The count of this clone is one. V usage is TRBV18 and J usage is TRBJ2-7, with TRBD2 as a possible D gene (5 bases). Between the trimmed V and J ends, which lost 3 bases and 5 bases, there was a span of 11 bases. Germline CDR1 is KGHSH and CDR2 is LQKENI. CDR3 length: 13 residues. The CDR3 sequence: CASSPTTGNEQYF. The CDR3 region has the DNA TGTGCCAGCTCACCTACGACGGGGAACGAGCAGTACTTC.

The chain combines TRBV4-1 with TRBJ1-4; weak D call: TRBD1 (6 bases). The CDR3 sequence is 17 residues long. The germline CDR1 and CDR2 sequences are MGHRA and YSYEKL. Trimming cost V 0 bases and J 6 bases, with 17 bases left between them. CDR3 residues: CASSQEYIQGVYEKLFF. The CDR3 DNA reads TGCGCCAGCAGCCAAGAGTACATACAGGGCGTGTATGAAAAACTGTTTTTT.

V and J are TRBV19 and TRBJ1-1, with D perhaps TRBD1 (6 bases). V dropped 5 bases and J dropped 4 bases, with 17 bases sitting between them. The CDR3 sequence is 15 residues long. Germline CDR1 reads LNHDA; CDR2 reads SQIVND (reference sequence). The CDR3 DNA is TGTGCCAGTAGTTCCCCGTGGGTAGGGGGCACTGAAGCTTTCTTT. Residues: CASSSPWVGGTEAFF. The full variable domain, its missing parts supplied by reference TRBV19 and TRBJ1-1, is DGGITQSPKYLFRKEGQNVTLSCEQNLNHDAMYWYRQDPGQGLRLIYYSQIVNDFQKGDIAEGYSVSREKKESFPLTVTSAQKNPTAFYLCASSSPWVGGTEAFFGQGTRLTVV.

The chain carries TRBV29-1 and TRBJ1-1, with a possible D match to TRBD1 (6 bases). The CDR3 length is 12 residues. From germline, CDR1 is SQVTM and CDR2 ANQGSEA. Trimming pared 1 base from V and 6 bases from J, leaving 9 bases between. The CDR3 protein is CSVEGGQPEAFF. The DNA of the CDR3 is TGCAGCGTTGAAGGAGGACAGCCTGAAGCTTTCTTT. The entire variable domain, with the rest obtained from reference TRBV29-1 and TRBJ1-1, is as follows: SAVISQKPSRDICQRGTSLTIQCQVDSQVTMMFWYRQQPGQSLTLIATANQGSEATYESGFVIDKFPISRPNLTFSTLTVSNMSPEDSSIYLCSVEGGQPEAFFGQGTRLTVV.

The V call is TRBV4-2, the J call TRBJ2-1; weak D call: TRBD1 (5 bases). V was pared by 0 bases and J by 1 base, with 13 bases between. CDR3 length: 17 amino acids. The germline V gene has CDR1 LGHNA and CDR2 YNFKEQ. The DNA of the CDR3 is TGTGCCAGCAGCCAAGATCCGCAGGGTTGGTCCTACAATGAGCAGTTCTTC. Protein product: CASSQDPQGWSYNEQFF.

V is TRBV4-1 and J is TRBJ2-7, with 7 bases fitting TRBD1. V lost 3 bases and J lost 2; bases outside the gene matches: 7. CDR1 and CDR2 (germline): MGHRA, YSYEKL. The CDR3 covers 15 residues. CDR3 DNA sequence: TGCGCCAGCAGCCACCGGGACAGCATGGCCTACGAGCAGTACTTC. Translated, it gives CASSHRDSMAYEQYF.

V and J are TRBV28 and TRBJ1-1; D might be TRBD1 (5 bases). The V end was cut by 6 bases, the J end by 5 bases, with 16 bases between. Germline CDR1 MDHEN, CDR2 SYDVKM. The length of the CDR3 is 14 residues. The CDR3 loop is CASSPLGGRTEAFF. The CDR3 DNA reads as TGTGCCAGCAGCCCCCTGGGGGGTCGGACTGAAGCTTTCTTT.

The chain couples TRBV19 to TRBJ2-7; D unresolved. This CDR3 has 12 amino acids. The V gene lost 8 bases and the J gene lost 0 bases, with 8 bases spanning the gap. Per germline, CDR1 LNHDA and CDR2 SQIVND (reference sequence). The CDR3 reads CASSGDSYEQYF. The CDR3 region has the DNA TGTGCCAGTTCTGGAGACTCCTACGAGCAGTACTTC.

The chain joins TRBV7-6 to TRBJ2-7; TRBD1 might be the D (6 bases). Trimming cost V 3 bases and J 6 bases, with 9 bases left between them. This CDR3 comprises 12 residues. Germline V CDR1 and CDR2: SGHVS, FNYEAQ. The CDR3 DNA reads as TGTGCCAGCAGCTTCGGACAGCTCGAGCAGTACTTC. Translation: CASSFGQLEQYF.

The chain couples TRBV7-6 to TRBJ2-2; 13 nucleotides line up with TRBD2. The CDR3 covers 18 residues. Germline V gene lookup returns CDR1 SGHVS and CDR2 FNYEAQ. Losses at the gene ends were 5 bases for V and 0 bases for J; bases not matched to a gene: 6. In DNA, the CDR3 is TGTGCCAGCAGCCCTAGACTAGCGGGGGGACCGAACACCGGGGAGCTGTTTTTT. This translates into CASSPRLAGGPNTGELFF.

The chain combines TRBV2 with TRBJ2-7, with a possible D match to TRBD1 (5 bases). The germline gives CDR1 SNHLY, CDR2 FYNNEI. The CDR3 has 16 amino acids. V lost 1 base, J lost 2 bases, and 15 bases lay in between. The chain's CDR3 is CASSEDTGSAPYEQYF. The CDR3 nucleotides read TGTGCCAGCAGTGAAGATACAGGCAGTGCCCCCTACGAGCAGTACTTC. The entire variable domain, with the rest obtained from reference TRBV2 and TRBJ2-7, is as follows: EPEVTQTPSHQVTQMGQEVILRCVPISNHLYFYWYRQILGQKVEFLVSFYNNEISEKSEIFDDQFSVERPDGSNFTLKIRSTKLEDSAMYFCASSEDTGSAPYEQYFGPGTRLTVT.

The chain combines TRBV13 with TRBJ2-3; 7 bases are shared with TRBD2. The junction had 11 bases not matched to a gene; V was cut back by 5 bases and J by 0 bases. CDR1 is PRHDT, CDR2 FYEKMQ, per germline (reference sequence). This CDR3 is 17 amino acids long. The CDR3 DNA sequence: TGTGCCAGCAGCCACCCGACTAGCCTTTATAGCACAGATACGCAGTATTTT. Its protein product is CASSHPTSLYSTDTQYF. The full variable domain, with the rest looked up from reference TRBV13 and TRBJ2-3, is AAGVIQSPRHLIKEKRETATLKCYPIPRHDTVYWYQQGPGQDPQFLISFYEKMQSDKGSIPDRFSAQQFSDYHSELNMSSLELGDSALYFCASSHPTSLYSTDTQYFGPGTRLTVL.

The chain links TRBV7-2 to TRBJ1-2; 8 bases align to TRBD1. This CDR3 has 14 amino acids. Looked up from germline, CDR1 is SGHTA and CDR2 is FQGNSA. Germline trimming cut 5 bases from V and 8 bases from J; bases unmatched to any gene: 10. For the CDR3, the DNA is TGTGCCAGCAGCCTGGTTCAGGGGGCAGGGGGCTACACCTTC. This sequence encodes CASSLVQGAGGYTF. The full variable domain, its missing parts supplied by reference TRBV7-2 and TRBJ1-2, is GAGVSQSPSNKVTEKGKDVELRCDPISGHTALYWYRQSLGQGLEFLIYFQGNSAPDKSGLPSDRFSAERTGGSVSTLTIQRTQQEDSAVYLCASSLVQGAGGYTFGSGTRLTVV.

This clone appeared once. The chain links TRBV5-1 to TRBJ2-3; 11 positions agree with TRBD2. Trimming removed 4 bases from V and 14 bases from J; junction bases left unmatched: 9. Germline V gene data show CDR1 as SGHRS and CDR2 as YFSETQ. This CDR3 has 13 amino acids. The CDR3 loop reads CASSGETSGVGYF. CDR3 DNA sequence: TGCGCCAGCAGCGGGGAGACTAGCGGGGTCGGGTATTTT.

V is TRBV6-6 and J is TRBJ1-1; D perhaps matches TRBD1 (5 bases). Germline V gene sequence: CDR1 MNHNY, CDR2 SVGAGI (reference sequence). The ends were cut back, 8 bases at V and 5 bases at J, with 6 bases in the middle. The CDR3 runs to 10 residues. The CDR3 coding sequence is TGTGCCAGCGGGGGGACTGAAGCTTTCTTT. It translates to CASGGTEAFF.

The chain combines TRBV30 with TRBJ2-3; D is unclear. The CDR3 runs to 11 residues. Germline loops: CDR1 GTSNPN, CDR2 SVGIG (reference sequence). V was cut by 5 bases and J by 4 bases, with 7 bases left in between. The CDR3 loop reads CAWAGADTQYF. The CDR3 DNA is TGTGCCTGGGCAGGCGCAGATACGCAGTATTTT.

The chain combines TRBV19 with TRBJ2-7; 9 bases match TRBD1. This CDR3 is 14 amino acids long. The germline V gene encodes CDR1 LNHDA and CDR2 SQIVND (reference sequence). After removal of 5 bases from V and 7 bases from J, the junction contained 9 bases not matched to a gene. This CDR3 reads CASSFSGQGYEQYF. The CDR3 DNA reads as TGTGCCAGTAGTTTTTCGGGACAGGGTTATGAGCAGTACTTC. Variable domain in full (rest from reference TRBV19 and TRBJ2-7): DGGITQSPKYLFRKEGQNVTLSCEQNLNHDAMYWYRQDPGQGLRLIYYSQIVNDFQKGDIAEGYSVSREKKESFPLTVTSAQKNPTAFYLCASSFSGQGYEQYFGPGTRLTVT.

The rearrangement links TRBV11-3 to TRBJ1-2; maybe TRBD1 (5 bases). The CDR3 runs to 14 residues. Germline V CDR1 and CDR2: SGHNT, YENEEA. V lost 5 bases and J 2 bases, leaving 12 bases between the germline ends. The DNA of the CDR3 is TGTGCCAGCAGCCCACCGGACAAAAACTATGGCTACACCTTC. Its translation is CASSPPDKNYGYTF.